This TCR beta chain stems from a study of Graves' ophthalmopathy and Graves' hyperthyroidism. Comments on this clonotype: Its antigen is as yet unknown.

PBMCs were isolated from an approximately 9.4 ml sample of fresh peripheral blood. RNA transcripts served as template for amplifying TCR beta CDR3 sequences. Second-round multiplex PCR came after a first-round RT-PCR that employed HTBI primers. A single record per CDR3 protein comes from TCRdb applying MiXCR to the multiplex PCR reads. The table includes about 170,000 distinct CDR3 sequences, 37% detected once. Whole-study results and caveats: A model built from 13 signatures distinguished ophthalmopathy from stable hyperthyroidism with about 86% sensitivity and 81.08% specificity. For predicting ophthalmopathy progression, the model had approximately 70% sensitivity and 72.22% specificity. Most expanded thyroid clonotypes above 0.001 frequency also appeared in blood.

Sequenced input: peripheral blood. This receptor was taken from a woman between 40 and 50 years old with Graves' ophthalmopathy.

The CDR3 is CASSSQTDTTEAFF. CDR3 bases: TGTGCCAGCAGTTCCCAGACAGATACCACTGAAGCTTTCTTT. V gene TRBV12-3 or TRBV12-4 combines with J gene TRBJ1-1; TRBD1 might be the D (5 bases). Trimming stripped 4 bases from V and 4 bases from J, with 13 bases between. This CDR3 is built from 14 residues.